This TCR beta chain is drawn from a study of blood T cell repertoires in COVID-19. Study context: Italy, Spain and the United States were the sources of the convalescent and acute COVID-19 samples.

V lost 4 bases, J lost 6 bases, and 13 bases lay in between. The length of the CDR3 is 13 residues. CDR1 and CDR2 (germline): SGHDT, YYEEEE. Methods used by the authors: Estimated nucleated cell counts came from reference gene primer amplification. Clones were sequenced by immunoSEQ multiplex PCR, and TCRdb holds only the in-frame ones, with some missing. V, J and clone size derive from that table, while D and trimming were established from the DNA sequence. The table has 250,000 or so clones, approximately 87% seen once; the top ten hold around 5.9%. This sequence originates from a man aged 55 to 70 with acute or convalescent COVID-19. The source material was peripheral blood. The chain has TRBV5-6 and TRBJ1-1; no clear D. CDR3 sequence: CASSPVGRAEAFF. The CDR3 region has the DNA TGTGCCAGCAGCCCTGTTGGGAGGGCTGAAGCTTTCTTT.